This T cell receptor (beta chain) appears in the sequencing data of a study of response to subunit inactivated influenza vaccine. Whole-study results and caveats: Every seasonal influenza vaccination brings in few new T cells, the authors suggested.

The CDR3 has 13 residues. Trimming left V 4 bases short and J 4 bases short, with 9 bases between. This clonotype was seen many times. The antigen is unknown. TCRdb processed the RT-PCR reads anew with MiXCR; each CDR3 protein has one entry. The table lists 600,000 to 700,000 distinct CDR3 sequences, 11% to 15% of them singletons. The sequence came from a man in his fifties who received an inactivated influenza vaccine. The V and J genes are TRBV12-3 or TRBV12-4 and TRBJ2-3; perhaps D is TRBD1 or TRBD2 (5 bases each). The sample was PBMCs from blood, taken about 14 days before vaccination. The CDR3 sequence is CASSSQGPDTQYF. The CDR3 coding sequence is TGTGCCAGCAGTTCCCAGGGACCAGATACGCAGTATTTT.